This T cell receptor beta chain was captured in a study of blood T cells in healthy people across ages. On the study more broadly: About one barcoded beta molecule per two T cells was the capture yield of template switching.

Germline V gene lookup returns CDR1 MNHEY and CDR2 SMNVEV (reference sequence). This CDR3 comprises 14 residues. Trimming took 6 bases from V and 7 from J, leaving 16 bases between them. Each individual donor underwent a draw of approximately 10 milliliters of peripheral blood. Isolated PBMCs totaled at least 6 million in each sample. To note about this clonotype: A much larger clone lies a single base off, so this may be a read error.

A second PCR, run for about 6 to 11 cycles, used a sample-barcoded 5' primer plus a J-beta primer mix. Every sample gave at least 3 million paired-end reads containing CDR3. TCRdb itself ran the 5' RACE reads through MiXCR, one entry per CDR3 protein. The sample carries hundreds of thousands of distinct CDR3 sequences, more than 25% recorded once. This receptor was taken from a woman over 75 in good health. Sequencing was carried out using blood. The chain recombines TRBV27 with TRBJ1-5; TRBD1 is a possible D gene (5 bases). CDR3 sequence reads: CASRWGGPRQPQHF. The CDR3 nucleotides read TGTGCCAGCAGGTGGGGCGGGCCGAGGCAGCCCCAGCATTTT.